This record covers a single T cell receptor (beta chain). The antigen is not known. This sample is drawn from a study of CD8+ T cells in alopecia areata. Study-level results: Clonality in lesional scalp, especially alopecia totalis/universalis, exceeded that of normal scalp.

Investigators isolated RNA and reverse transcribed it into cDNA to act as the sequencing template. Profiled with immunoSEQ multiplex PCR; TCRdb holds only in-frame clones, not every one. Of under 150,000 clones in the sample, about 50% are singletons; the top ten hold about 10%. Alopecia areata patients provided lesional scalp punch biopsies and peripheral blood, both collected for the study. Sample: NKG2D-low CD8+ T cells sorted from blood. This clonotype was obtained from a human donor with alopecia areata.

In DNA form, the CDR3 reads TGTGCCAGCAGCTTAGACCGGGGGGAGCAGTTCTTC. Amino acid sequence: CASSLDRGEQFF. This chain links TRBV11-2 with TRBJ2-1; weak D call: TRBD2 (6 bases). The CDR3 loop spans 12 amino acids. Trimming took off 0 bases at V and 10 bases at J, with 7 bases between the two ends. The germline V gene has CDR1 SGHAT and CDR2 FQNNGV.